This T cell receptor (beta chain) originates from a study of T cells in Graves' hyperthyroidism and ophthalmopathy. This CDR3 is built from 15 residues. Germline V CDR1 and CDR2: SGHTA, FQGNSA. Trimming removed 3 bases from V and 6 bases from J, with 12 bases in between. Uncontrolled infection, other autoimmune disease, pregnancy or lactation excluded patients. On this clonotype itself: Its antigen remains unknown.

RNA transcripts provided the source from which TCR beta CDR3 regions were amplified. First-round RT-PCR with HTBI primers amplified the TCR CDR3 region. TCRdb fed the multiplex PCR reads into MiXCR, producing one record per CDR3 protein. The sample includes 300,000 to 450,000 distinct CDR3 sequences, approximately 15% of them seen just once. The study, taken as a whole, reports: Expanded thyroid clonotypes (above 0.001) were mostly also found in blood. Ophthalmopathy and stable hyperthyroidism were separated by a 13 V-J model.

This TCR was recovered from a young woman with Graves' ophthalmopathy. The chain recombines TRBV7-2 with TRBJ1-6, with D unresolved. Sequencing was done on a sample of blood. The CDR3 DNA reads TGTGCCAGCAGCTTGAGGACTCCGGGTAATTCACCCCTCCACTTT. Translation gives CASSLRTPGNSPLHF.